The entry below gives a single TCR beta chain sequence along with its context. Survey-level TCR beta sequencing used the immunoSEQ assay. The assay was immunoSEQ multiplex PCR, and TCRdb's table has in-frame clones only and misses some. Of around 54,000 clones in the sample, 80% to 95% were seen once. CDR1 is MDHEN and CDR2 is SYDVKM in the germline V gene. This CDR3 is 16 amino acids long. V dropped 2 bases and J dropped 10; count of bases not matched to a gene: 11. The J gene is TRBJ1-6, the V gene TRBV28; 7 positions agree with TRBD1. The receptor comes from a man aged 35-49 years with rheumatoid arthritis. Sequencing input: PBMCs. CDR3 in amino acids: CASSLGWAGGQSPLHF. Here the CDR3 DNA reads TGTGCCAGCAGTTTAGGGTGGGCAGGGGGACAATCACCCCTCCACTTT.